A selection of T cell receptor beta chains follows, all from one sample in a study of blood T cell repertoires in COVID-19. Libraries were prepared by immunoSEQ multiplex PCR; TCRdb keeps only in-frame clonotypes and omits some of them. The data hold roughly 150,000 clones, with about 81% observed a single time. Sequencing was performed on peripheral blood. The receptors were gathered from a man between 60 and 70 years old with active or convalescent COVID-19. Both conserved end residues are part of each CDR3. D genes are given only for firm matches. Not all rows give a size; the values are once, few, many and, for expanded clones, a class.

j_call: TRBJ1-5; d_call: TRBD1; v_call: TRBV5-6; clone_size: few; cdr3_length: 15; cdr3_nt: TGTGCCAGCAGCTACCGGACAGGGAGGGACCAGCCCCAGCATTTT; cdr3_aa: CASSYRTGRDQPQHF
j_call: TRBJ1-1; d_call: .; v_call: TRBV7-6; clone_size: once; cdr3_length: 13; cdr3_nt: TGTGCCAGCAGCGCCAGGGAGAACACTGAAGCTTTCTTT; cdr3_aa: CASSARENTEAFF
j_call: TRBJ2-7; d_call: .; v_call: TRBV3-1/TRBV3-2; clone_size: .; cdr3_length: 14; cdr3_nt: TGTGCCAGCAGCCCGGGACACCGCTCCTACGAGCAGTACTTC; cdr3_aa: CASSPGHRSYEQYF
j_call: TRBJ1-2; d_call: .; v_call: TRBV19; clone_size: .; cdr3_length: 13; cdr3_nt: TGTGCCAGTAGTCCCCGAGGGAACTATGGCTACACCTTC; cdr3_aa: CASSPRGNYGYTF
j_call: TRBJ2-3; d_call: TRBD1; v_call: TRBV19; clone_size: .; cdr3_length: 16; cdr3_nt: TGTGCCAGTAGTGGAGGGACAGGGAGGGTCACAGATACGCAGTATTTT; cdr3_aa: CASSGGTGRVTDTQYF
j_call: TRBJ2-1; d_call: .; v_call: TRBV5-1; clone_size: .; cdr3_length: 17; cdr3_nt: TGCGCCAGCAGCTTCCCCGGGGGAGGGGGGTCCTACAATGAGCAGTTCTTC; cdr3_aa: CASSFPGGGGSYNEQFF
j_call: TRBJ1-2; d_call: .; v_call: TRBV5-1; clone_size: .; cdr3_length: 14; cdr3_nt: TGCGCCAGCAGCTTGTCGGGTCCCCAAAATGGCTACACCTTC; cdr3_aa: CASSLSGPQNGYTF
j_call: TRBJ2-2; d_call: TRBD2; v_call: TRBV5-5; clone_size: .; cdr3_length: 17; cdr3_nt: TGTGCCAGCAGCCCCACCGGGACTAGCGTAACCACCGGGGAGCTGTTTTTT; cdr3_aa: CASSPTGTSVTTGELFF
j_call: TRBJ2-7; d_call: TRBD1; v_call: TRBV5-6; clone_size: .; cdr3_length: 16; cdr3_nt: TGTGCCAGCAGCTTGGCCGGGACAGGGGATTCCTACGAGCAGTACTTC; cdr3_aa: CASSLAGTGDSYEQYF
j_call: TRBJ1-1; d_call: .; v_call: TRBV11-2; clone_size: .; cdr3_length: 16; cdr3_nt: TGTGCCAGCAGCTTAGGTGACGGGACACCCAACACTGAAGCTTTCTTT; cdr3_aa: CASSLGDGTPNTEAFF
j_call: TRBJ1-1; d_call: .; v_call: TRBV7-3; clone_size: .; cdr3_length: 13; cdr3_nt: TGTGCCAGCAGCTGGACATTAAACACTGAAGCTTTCTTT; cdr3_aa: CASSWTLNTEAFF
j_call: TRBJ1-1; d_call: .; v_call: TRBV10-1; clone_size: .; cdr3_length: 14; cdr3_nt: TGCGCCAGCAGTGAGTCCGGGATGGGAACTGAAGCTTTCTTT; cdr3_aa: CASSESGMGTEAFF
j_call: TRBJ1-3; d_call: TRBD1; v_call: TRBV6-5; clone_size: .; cdr3_length: 15; cdr3_nt: TGTGCCAGCAGGACAGGGGCCTGGGACGGAAACACCATATATTTT; cdr3_aa: CASRTGAWDGNTIYF
j_call: TRBJ2-3; d_call: .; v_call: TRBV6-6; clone_size: .; cdr3_length: 14; cdr3_nt: TGTGCCAGCAGGGACAGCCCTAGCACAGATACGCAGTATTTT; cdr3_aa: CASRDSPSTDTQYF
j_call: TRBJ1-1; d_call: TRBD1; v_call: TRBV5-6; clone_size: .; cdr3_length: 14; cdr3_nt: TGTGCCAGCAGCAAACAGGGGGGGAACACTGAAGCTTTCTTT; cdr3_aa: CASSKQGGNTEAFF
j_call: TRBJ2-1; d_call: .; v_call: TRBV10-1; clone_size: .; cdr3_length: 11; cdr3_nt: TGCGCCAACCGACAGGACAATGAGCAGTTCTTC; cdr3_aa: CANRQDNEQFF
j_call: TRBJ1-1; d_call: .; v_call: TRBV24-1; clone_size: .; cdr3_length: 14; cdr3_nt: TGTGCCACCAGGGGGGTCGGGGGGAACACTGAAGCTTTCTTT; cdr3_aa: CATRGVGGNTEAFF
j_call: TRBJ2-7; d_call: .; v_call: TRBV19; clone_size: once; cdr3_length: 12; cdr3_nt: TGTGCCAGTGCGGACTACTCCTACGAGCAGTACTTC; cdr3_aa: CASADYSYEQYF
j_call: TRBJ1-4; d_call: TRBD1; v_call: TRBV28; clone_size: .; cdr3_length: 16; cdr3_nt: TGTGCCAGCAGTTTTCTTTCCTCAGGGGGACGGGAAAAACTGTTTTTT; cdr3_aa: CASSFLSSGGREKLFF
j_call: TRBJ1-2; d_call: TRBD1; v_call: TRBV6-5; clone_size: few; cdr3_length: 13; cdr3_nt: TGTGCCAGCGGAGGACAGGACGGCTATGGCTACACCTTC; cdr3_aa: CASGGQDGYGYTF
j_call: TRBJ2-7; d_call: .; v_call: TRBV6-5; clone_size: .; cdr3_length: 15; cdr3_nt: TGTGCCAGCACCTTCGAGAGGGTCGGGGGATACGAGCAGTACTTC; cdr3_aa: CASTFERVGGYEQYF
j_call: TRBJ2-7; d_call: .; v_call: TRBV5-1; clone_size: .; cdr3_length: 15; cdr3_nt: TGCGCCAGCAGCTTGGAGGGGCTTCCTTCCTACGAGCAGTACTTC; cdr3_aa: CASSLEGLPSYEQYF
j_call: TRBJ1-1; d_call: .; v_call: TRBV6-2/TRBV6-3; clone_size: .; cdr3_length: 16; cdr3_nt: TGTGCCAGCAGTTACTCTCCGGACAGTCTGAACACTGAAGCTTTCTTT; cdr3_aa: CASSYSPDSLNTEAFF
j_call: TRBJ1-2; d_call: .; v_call: TRBV3-1/TRBV3-2; clone_size: once; cdr3_length: 16; cdr3_nt: TGTGCCAGCAGCCCCCGGGGCAGCGGGCGCAGCTATGGCTACACCTTC; cdr3_aa: CASSPRGSGRSYGYTF
j_call: TRBJ2-7; d_call: TRBD1; v_call: TRBV10-3; clone_size: .; cdr3_length: 15; cdr3_nt: TGTGCCATCAGGGGGGGACAGGGGGTCACCTACGAGCAGTACTTC; cdr3_aa: CAIRGGQGVTYEQYF
j_call: TRBJ2-1; d_call: TRBD2; v_call: TRBV13; clone_size: .; cdr3_length: 16; cdr3_nt: TGTGCCAGCTGCCACCCCGGGGGACTATTCTTCAATGAGCAGTTCTTC; cdr3_aa: CASCHPGGLFFNEQFF
j_call: TRBJ2-5; d_call: TRBD2; v_call: TRBV5-1; clone_size: .; cdr3_length: 14; cdr3_nt: TGCGCCAGCAGACCCTCTGCGGGGGGCGAGACCCAGTACTTC; cdr3_aa: CASRPSAGGETQYF
j_call: TRBJ1-1; d_call: .; v_call: TRBV5-8; clone_size: .; cdr3_length: 16; cdr3_nt: TGTGCCAGCAGCTTGTGGGGCCTCGGGAGTCAAACTGAAGCTTTCTTT; cdr3_aa: CASSLWGLGSQTEAFF
j_call: TRBJ2-2; d_call: .; v_call: TRBV18; clone_size: .; cdr3_length: 16; cdr3_nt: TGTGCCAGCTCACCACTTCGGAGCGCGAACACCGGGGAGCTGTTTTTT; cdr3_aa: CASSPLRSANTGELFF
j_call: TRBJ2-3; d_call: TRBD2; v_call: TRBV7-9; clone_size: few; cdr3_length: 14; cdr3_nt: TGTGCCAGCAGCTTACGCCGGGAGGGAGATACGCAGTATTTT; cdr3_aa: CASSLRREGDTQYF
j_call: TRBJ1-4; d_call: .; v_call: TRBV11-2; clone_size: .; cdr3_length: 15; cdr3_nt: TGTGCCAGCAGCGCGACACCCGCAACTAATGAAAAACTGTTTTTT; cdr3_aa: CASSATPATNEKLFF
j_call: TRBJ2-2; d_call: .; v_call: TRBV18; clone_size: .; cdr3_length: 13; cdr3_nt: TGTGCCAGCTCAAGTCGGGACACCGGGGAGCTGTTTTTT; cdr3_aa: CASSSRDTGELFF
j_call: TRBJ1-1; d_call: .; v_call: TRBV12-3/TRBV12-4; clone_size: .; cdr3_length: 13; cdr3_nt: TGTGCCAGCAGTTTTGGGGGGTTGACTGAAGCTTTCTTT; cdr3_aa: CASSFGGLTEAFF
j_call: TRBJ2-1; d_call: .; v_call: TRBV5-1; clone_size: few; cdr3_length: 11; cdr3_nt: TGCGCCAGCAGCACCATTAGTGAGCAGTTCTTC; cdr3_aa: CASSTISEQFF
j_call: TRBJ2-5; d_call: TRBD1; v_call: TRBV11-3; clone_size: .; cdr3_length: 15; cdr3_nt: TGTGCCAGCAGCCCCGGGACAGGGGCCGGGGAGACCCAGTACTTC; cdr3_aa: CASSPGTGAGETQYF
j_call: TRBJ1-5; d_call: .; v_call: TRBV28; clone_size: .; cdr3_length: 14; cdr3_nt: TGTGCCAACTCGCCCACAGGGACCAATCAGCCCCAGCATTTT; cdr3_aa: CANSPTGTNQPQHF
j_call: TRBJ2-1; d_call: TRBD2; v_call: TRBV15; clone_size: .; cdr3_length: 15; cdr3_nt: TGTGCCACCACCCCGGGGCTAGCGGGGAACAATGAGCAGTTCTTC; cdr3_aa: CATTPGLAGNNEQFF
j_call: TRBJ1-1; d_call: .; v_call: TRBV27; clone_size: .; cdr3_length: 15; cdr3_nt: TGTGCCAGCAGTTTACTTGGACAAGGGAACACTGAAGCTTTCTTT; cdr3_aa: CASSLLGQGNTEAFF
j_call: TRBJ2-1; d_call: TRBD1; v_call: TRBV6-5; clone_size: .; cdr3_length: 16; cdr3_nt: TGTGCCAGCAGTTCCGCAAGGACAGGGCCTGGGGATGAGCAGTTCTTC; cdr3_aa: CASSSARTGPGDEQFF
j_call: TRBJ1-1; d_call: .; v_call: TRBV18; clone_size: .; cdr3_length: 16; cdr3_nt: TGTGCCAGCTCATTGGGACAATCGTCACCGAACACTGAAGCTTTCTTT; cdr3_aa: CASSLGQSSPNTEAFF
j_call: TRBJ2-2; d_call: .; v_call: TRBV7-8; clone_size: .; cdr3_length: 14; cdr3_nt: TGTGCCAGCAGCTTACTAGCGAACACCGGGGAGCTGTTTTTT; cdr3_aa: CASSLLANTGELFF
j_call: TRBJ2-5; d_call: TRBD1; v_call: TRBV7-9; clone_size: few; cdr3_length: 15; cdr3_nt: TGTGCCAGCAGTCATGGACAGGCGATCCAAGAGACCCAGTACTTC; cdr3_aa: CASSHGQAIQETQYF
j_call: TRBJ2-5; d_call: .; v_call: TRBV6-5; clone_size: .; cdr3_length: 16; cdr3_nt: TGTGCCAGCAGTTATCCTCAAAAACAGGGCGAGGAGACCCAGTACTTC; cdr3_aa: CASSYPQKQGEETQYF
j_call: TRBJ2-1; d_call: TRBD2; v_call: TRBV18; clone_size: .; cdr3_length: 16; cdr3_nt: TGTGCCAGCTCACCCGAAGCGGGAGGGAGGGGCAATGAGCAGTTCTTC; cdr3_aa: CASSPEAGGRGNEQFF
j_call: TRBJ1-1; d_call: .; v_call: TRBV4-1; clone_size: .; cdr3_length: 15; cdr3_nt: TGCGCCAGCAGCCAAGAAGGGGCTTTCGGGACTGAAGCTTTCTTT; cdr3_aa: CASSQEGAFGTEAFF
j_call: TRBJ2-1; d_call: .; v_call: TRBV24-1; clone_size: .; cdr3_length: 13; cdr3_nt: TGTGCCACCAGCTTACAGGGTAACAATGAGCAGTTCTTC; cdr3_aa: CATSLQGNNEQFF
j_call: TRBJ2-1; d_call: .; v_call: TRBV15; clone_size: .; cdr3_length: 14; cdr3_nt: TGTGCCACCAGCAGAGGGGATAGGGGAAATGAGCAGTTCTTC; cdr3_aa: CATSRGDRGNEQFF
j_call: TRBJ2-2; d_call: .; v_call: TRBV5-1; clone_size: .; cdr3_length: 16; cdr3_nt: TGCGCCAGCAGCTTGACTGCAAGCCTAAACACCGGGGAGCTGTTTTTT; cdr3_aa: CASSLTASLNTGELFF
j_call: TRBJ1-2; d_call: .; v_call: TRBV6-5; clone_size: .; cdr3_length: 13; cdr3_nt: TGTGCCAGCAGGGACACGTCTAACTATGGCTACACCTTC; cdr3_aa: CASRDTSNYGYTF
j_call: TRBJ1-5; d_call: .; v_call: TRBV6-5; clone_size: .; cdr3_length: 13; cdr3_nt: TGTGCCAGCAGACGCGGGGGTAAGCAGCCCCAGCATTTT; cdr3_aa: CASRRGGKQPQHF
j_call: TRBJ2-3; d_call: .; v_call: TRBV2; clone_size: .; cdr3_length: 14; cdr3_nt: TGTGCCAGCACCTACCTACTTTTCACAGATACGCAGTATTTT; cdr3_aa: CASTYLLFTDTQYF
j_call: TRBJ2-1; d_call: TRBD2; v_call: TRBV5-4; clone_size: .; cdr3_length: 19; cdr3_nt: TGTGCCAGCACTACCGGGACTAGCGTAACACGCAGCTTACACAATGAGCAGTTCTTC; cdr3_aa: CASTTGTSVTRSLHNEQFF
j_call: TRBJ2-2; d_call: TRBD2; v_call: TRBV2; clone_size: .; cdr3_length: 16; cdr3_nt: TGTGCCAGCTTTGCTGGGCTAGCGGGAGTTTCCGGGGAGCTGTTTTTT; cdr3_aa: CASFAGLAGVSGELFF
j_call: TRBJ1-1; d_call: .; v_call: TRBV6-5; clone_size: .; cdr3_length: 11; cdr3_nt: TGTGCCAGCAGCAGTAGAACGGGAGCTTTCTTT; cdr3_aa: CASSSRTGAFF